This TCR beta chain was identified in a study of T cell repertoires in cytomegalovirus infection. Across the whole study: Public signatures in TCR beta pointed to CMV infection and matching HLA type.

TCRdb reprocessed the reads via MiXCR and lists one record per CDR3 protein. Of around 450,000 distinct CDR3 sequences in the sample, 31% were seen once. In its sample, this clonotype was seen many times. Its specificity is unknown. The V and J ends lost 4 bases and 1 base, in that order; junction bases with no gene match: 3. Germline CDR1 reads SGHVS; CDR2 reads FNYEAQ. The CDR3 contains 15 residues. Study results and caveats: Dominating the ex vivo response were TCR beta clonotypes that were CMV-specific and HLA-C-restricted. Carriage of CMV together with the relevant HLA was identifiable through cumulative public TCR beta family frequency.

Sequencing was done on a sample of PBMCs. The gene calls are TRBV7-6 and TRBJ2-7; 11 nucleotides align to TRBD2. The source of this sequence is a human donor in good health (CMV status not recorded). Some clones in this sample may be carry-over from other donors' samples. The CDR3 DNA is TGTGCCAGCAGCTCCGCTAGCGGGGGGTCCTACGAGCAGTACTTC. It is translated as CASSSASGGSYEQYF. The full variable domain, in which reference TRBV7-6 and TRBJ2-7 provide the parts outside the CDR3, is GAGVSQSPRYKVTKRGQDVALRCDPISGHVSLYWYRQALGQGPEFLTYFNYEAQQDKSGLPNDRFSAERPEGSISTLTIQRTEQRDSAMYRCASSSASGGSYEQYFGPGTRLTVT.